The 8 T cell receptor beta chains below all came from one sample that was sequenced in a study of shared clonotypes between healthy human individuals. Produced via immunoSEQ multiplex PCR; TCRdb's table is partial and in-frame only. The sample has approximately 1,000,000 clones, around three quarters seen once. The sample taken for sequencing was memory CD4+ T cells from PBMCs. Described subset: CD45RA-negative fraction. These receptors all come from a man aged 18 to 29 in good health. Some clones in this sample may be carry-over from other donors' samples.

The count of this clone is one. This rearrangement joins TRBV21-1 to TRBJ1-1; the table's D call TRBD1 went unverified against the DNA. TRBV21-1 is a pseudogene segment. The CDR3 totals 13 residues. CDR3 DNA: TGTGCCAGCAGGGGGGCGGTGAACACTGGAGCTTTCTTT. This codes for CASRGAVNTGAFF.

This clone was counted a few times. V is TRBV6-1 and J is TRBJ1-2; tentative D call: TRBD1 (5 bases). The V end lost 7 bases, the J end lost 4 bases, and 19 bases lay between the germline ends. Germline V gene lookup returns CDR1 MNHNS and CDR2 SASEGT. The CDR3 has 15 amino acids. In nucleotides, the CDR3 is TGTGCCAGCACCCCAGGGCCTGGGGAGATCTATGGCTACACCTTC. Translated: CASTPGPGEIYGYTF.

The CDR3 nucleotides are TGTGCCAGCAGTGATAGGGGGGGCGGCAATCAGCCCCAGCATTTT. This codes for CASSDRGGGNQPQHF. The J gene is TRBJ1-5, the V gene TRBV2; D perhaps matches TRBD1 (6 bases). The germline V gene has CDR1 SNHLY and CDR2 FYNNEI. V gave up 3 bases and J gave up 2 bases, with 11 bases separating them. This CDR3 is 15 amino acids long.

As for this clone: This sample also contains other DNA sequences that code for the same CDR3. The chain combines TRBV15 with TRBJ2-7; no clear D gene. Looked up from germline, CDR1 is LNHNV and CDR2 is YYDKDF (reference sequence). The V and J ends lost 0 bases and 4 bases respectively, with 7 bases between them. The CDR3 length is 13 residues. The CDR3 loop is CATSRDVGYEQYF. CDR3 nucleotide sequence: TGTGCCACCAGCAGAGATGTCGGGTACGAGCAGTACTTC.

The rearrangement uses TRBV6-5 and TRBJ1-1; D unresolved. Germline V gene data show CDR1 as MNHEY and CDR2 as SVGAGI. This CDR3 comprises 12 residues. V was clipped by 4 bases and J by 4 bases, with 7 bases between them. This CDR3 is CASSLEGTEAFF. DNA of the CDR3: TGTGCCAGCAGTTTAGAAGGCACTGAAGCTTTCTTT.

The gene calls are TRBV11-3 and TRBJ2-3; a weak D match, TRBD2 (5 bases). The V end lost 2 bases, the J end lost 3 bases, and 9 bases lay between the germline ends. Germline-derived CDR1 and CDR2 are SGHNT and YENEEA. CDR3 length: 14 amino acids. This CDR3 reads CASSLNSGTDTQYF. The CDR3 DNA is TGTGCCAGCAGCTTAAACTCGGGGACAGATACGCAGTATTTT. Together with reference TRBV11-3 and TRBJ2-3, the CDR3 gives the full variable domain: EAGVVQSPRYKIIEKKQPVAFWCNPISGHNTLYWYLQNLGQGPELLIRYENEEAVDDSQLPKDRFSAERLKGVDSTLKIQPAELGDSAVYLCASSLNSGTDTQYFGPGTRLTVL.

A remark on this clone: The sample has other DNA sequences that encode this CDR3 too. The CDR3, as DNA: TGCGCCAGCAGCCGGACAGGGGACAGCTACGAGCAGTACTTC. This sequence encodes CASSRTGDSYEQYF. V gene TRBV5-1 combines with J gene TRBJ2-7; 9 nucleotides match TRBD1. V was clipped by 4 bases and J by 3 bases; unmatched bases: 5. The germline gives CDR1 SGHRS, CDR2 YFSETQ. This CDR3 is 14 amino acids long.

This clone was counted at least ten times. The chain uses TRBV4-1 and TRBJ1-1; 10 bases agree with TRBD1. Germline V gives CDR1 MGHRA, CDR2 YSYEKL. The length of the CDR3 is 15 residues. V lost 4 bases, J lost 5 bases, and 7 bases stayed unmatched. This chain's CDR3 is CASSRETGGLTEAFF. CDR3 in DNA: TGCGCCAGCAGCCGGGAGACAGGGGGCTTGACTGAAGCTTTCTTT.